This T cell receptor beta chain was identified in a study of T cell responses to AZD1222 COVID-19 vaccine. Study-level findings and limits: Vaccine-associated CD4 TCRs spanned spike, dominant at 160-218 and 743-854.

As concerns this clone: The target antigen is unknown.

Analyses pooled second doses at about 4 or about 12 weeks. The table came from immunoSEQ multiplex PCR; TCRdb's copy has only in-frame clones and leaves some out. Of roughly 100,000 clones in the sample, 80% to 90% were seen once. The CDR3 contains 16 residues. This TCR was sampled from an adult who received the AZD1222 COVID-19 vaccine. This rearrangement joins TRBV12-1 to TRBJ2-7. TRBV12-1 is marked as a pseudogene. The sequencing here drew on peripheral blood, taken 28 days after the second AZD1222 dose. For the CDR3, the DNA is TGTGCCAGCAGCCCGTGCTCCTGGGACCTAGGCTACGAGCAGTACTTC. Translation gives CASSPCSWDLGYEQYF.